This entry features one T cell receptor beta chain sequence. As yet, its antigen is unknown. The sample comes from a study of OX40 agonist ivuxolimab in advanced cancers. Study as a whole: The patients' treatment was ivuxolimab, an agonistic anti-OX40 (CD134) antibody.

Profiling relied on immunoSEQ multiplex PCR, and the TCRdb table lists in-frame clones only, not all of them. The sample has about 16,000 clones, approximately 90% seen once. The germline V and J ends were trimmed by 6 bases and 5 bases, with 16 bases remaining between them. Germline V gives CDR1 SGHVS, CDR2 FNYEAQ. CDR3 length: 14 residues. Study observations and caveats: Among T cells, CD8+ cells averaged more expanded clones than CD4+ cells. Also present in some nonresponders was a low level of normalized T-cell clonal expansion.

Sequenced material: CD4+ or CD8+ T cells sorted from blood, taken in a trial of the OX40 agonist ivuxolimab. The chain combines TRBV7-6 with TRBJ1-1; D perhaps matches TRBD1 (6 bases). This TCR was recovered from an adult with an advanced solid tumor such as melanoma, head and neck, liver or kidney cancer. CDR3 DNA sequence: TGTGCCAGCAGTATTGACAGGACGGGAACTGAAGCTTTCTTT. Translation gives CASSIDRTGTEAFF.